A single TCR beta chain is shown here with its context. The target antigen is unknown. The sample originates from a study of cytomegalovirus exposure and HLA in healthy donors. Background on the study: A later analysis reported the same platform for the roughly 110 validation repertoires and the 666 first-cohort repertoires.

Broader study findings: Whilst most TCR sequences proved rare, a subset of public TCRs occurred across many donors. There were around 160 TCR beta chains listed as cytomegalovirus-associated.

The data were produced by immunoSEQ multiplex PCR, yet TCRdb's version contains in-frame clones alone and is incomplete. The sample has about 150,000 clones, 75% to 90% seen once. While the first cohort had 650 to 850 subjects, the donors belonged to the separate validation cohort of roughly 130 subjects. The sequenced sample consisted of PBMCs. This TCR was recovered from a man aged 18 to 29 in good health and CMV-seropositive.

The CDR3 region is CAWSVPARETYEQYF. The CDR3, as DNA: TGTGCCTGGAGTGTACCGGCCCGGGAGACCTACGAGCAGTACTTC. The chain employs TRBV30 and TRBJ2-7, with D maybe TRBD2 (6 bases). The V end lost 0 bases, the J end lost 2 bases, and 14 bases lay between the germline ends. This CDR3 spans 15 amino acids. Germline V gene sequence: CDR1 GTSNPN, CDR2 SVGIG (reference sequence).